These 22 T cell receptor beta chains share one sample of origin, sequenced in a study of CD4 and CD8 cells across lung adenocarcinoma regions. TCRdb reprocessed the PCR reads with MiXCR, giving one entry per CDR3 protein. The table records several thousand distinct CDR3 sequences, around 51% of them present only once. Material: CD8+ T cells from the center of a lung tumor. These receptors originate from a male donor with lung adenocarcinoma. The CD4 and CD8 labels of this study may be unreliable.

The chain links TRBV4-1 to TRBJ2-1, with D perhaps TRBD1 (5 bases). With 0 bases removed from V and 10 bases from J, the gap between germline ends came to 10 bases. Looked up from germline, CDR1 is MGHRA and CDR2 is YSYEKL. The CDR3 totals 13 residues. The CDR3 loop is CASSQDRGWEQFF. The CDR3 coding sequence is TGCGCCAGCAGCCAAGATAGGGGATGGGAGCAGTTCTTC.

The V and J genes are TRBV6-1 and TRBJ2-4; no firm D call. The CDR3 length is 18 residues. V dropped 1 base and J dropped 1 base, with 17 bases sitting between them. Germline V gene sequence: CDR1 MNHNS, CDR2 SASEGT. The CDR3 protein is CASSEGSYTLGAKNIQYF. The CDR3 region has the DNA TGTGCCAGCAGTGAAGGGAGCTACACCTTGGGGGCCAAAAACATTCAGTACTTC.

The CDR3 bases are TGTGCCAGCAGGGGAGCGGGAGTAACAGATACGCAGTATTTT. This translates into CASRGAGVTDTQYF. The V call is TRBV27, the J call TRBJ2-3; TRBD2 agrees at 8 bases. Trimming cost V 6 bases and J 3 bases; bases outside gene matches: 5. Germline-derived CDR1 and CDR2 are MNHEY and SMNVEV (reference sequence). The CDR3 totals 14 residues.

This clonotype counts as large. This chain joins TRBV7-2 and TRBJ2-3; the match to TRBD2 covers 14 bases. Germline V gene sequence: CDR1 SGHTA, CDR2 FQGNSA. The CDR3 totals 19 residues. The ends lost 7 bases at V and 5 bases at J; junction bases unmatched: 17. CDR3 DNA: TGTGCCAGCACCAACTCGTCGAGACTAGCGGGAGGGCCTAGAGATACGCAGTATTTT. Translated, it gives CASTNSSRLAGGPRDTQYF.

Relative to its sample, this clonotype is medium-sized. For the CDR3, the DNA is TGTGCCAGCGAAGGACAGGGAGGGGACAATGAGCAGTTCTTC. Residues: CASEGQGGDNEQFF. This chain links TRBV6-5 with TRBJ2-1; tentatively, D is TRBD1 (8 bases). The CDR3 spans 14 residues. V was trimmed by 8 bases and J by 5 bases, leaving 16 bases between them. Germline V lookup: CDR1 MNHEY, CDR2 SVGAGI.

This rearrangement joins TRBV10-2 to TRBJ1-1, with D perhaps matching TRBD1 (6 bases). The CDR3 is made up of 14 amino acids. From germline, CDR1 is WSHSY and CDR2 SAAADI. V lost 9 bases and J 1 base, leaving 15 bases between the germline ends. CDR3 loop: CASSSGQENTEAFF. The DNA for the CDR3 is TGCGCCAGTTCGTCGGGACAAGAGAACACTGAAGCTTTCTTT.

This rearrangement joins TRBV6-1 to TRBJ2-2; TRBD1 agrees at 7 bases. The J call may be faulty, since TRBJ2-3 better matches the DNA end. The CDR3 contains 14 residues. Germline CDR1 is MNHNS and CDR2 is SASEGT. The CDR3 is CASLPAVTTGAQYF. CDR3 DNA: TGTGCCAGCCTTCCGGCTGTGACCACAGGGGCGCAGTATTTT.

The chain joins TRBV6-1 to TRBJ2-1; 7 bases map to TRBD2. Germline V lookup: CDR1 MNHNS, CDR2 SASEGT. Germline trimming cut 9 bases from V and 6 bases from J; bases unmatched to any gene: 11. This CDR3 contains 14 residues. The CDR3 loop reads CASKRLAPGNEQFF. The CDR3 DNA reads as TGTGCCAGTAAGCGACTAGCACCGGGCAATGAGCAGTTCTTC.

Concerning this clonotype: This may be a read error: a much more frequent sequence differs by one nucleotide. This chain connects TRBV11-2 to TRBJ2-5, with 11 bases matching TRBD1. Unmatched junction bases numbered 9, after V lost 1 base and J lost 11 bases. This CDR3 contains 15 residues. Germline V CDR1 and CDR2: SGHAT, FQNNGV. This chain's CDR3 is CASSLGTGGYNEQYF. Written as DNA, the CDR3 is TGTGCCAGCAGCTTAGGGACAGGGGGCTACAATGAGCAGTACTTC.

This clonotype counts as large. V is TRBV6-1 and J is TRBJ2-1, with D maybe TRBD2 (6 bases). This CDR3 is built from 15 residues. Germline V gene sequence: CDR1 MNHNS, CDR2 SASEGT. With 5 bases removed from V and 4 bases from J, the gap between germline ends came to 15 bases. The CDR3 is CASSPRLEGYNEQFF. The CDR3, as DNA: TGTGCCAGCAGTCCCCGACTAGAGGGGTACAATGAGCAGTTCTTC.

V usage is TRBV6-1 and J usage is TRBJ2-1, with 12 bases lining up with TRBD2. Germline-derived CDR1 and CDR2 are MNHNS and SASEGT. The CDR3 runs to 17 residues. The J segment lost 0 bases and the V segment lost 6 bases, leaving 6 bases of the junction unmatched. The CDR3 nucleotides read TGTGCCAGCAGCCCCCCTAGCGGGAGGGCCTCCTACAATGAGCAGTTCTTC. It is translated as CASSPPSGRASYNEQFF.

In DNA, the CDR3 is TGTGCCAGCAGTGCCGCGGGGAACTATGGCTACACCTTC. This gives the protein CASSAAGNYGYTF. This rearrangement joins TRBV6-1 to TRBJ1-2; D not certain. V lost 4 bases, J lost 2 bases, and 8 bases lay in between. The CDR3 runs to 13 residues. The germline gives CDR1 MNHNS, CDR2 SASEGT.

This clonotype is labeled medium-sized (0.01 to 0.1%). V usage is TRBV12-3 or TRBV12-4 and J usage is TRBJ2-3, with 7 positions matching TRBD2. Trimming removed 2 bases from V and 0 bases from J; junction bases left unmatched: 8. The CDR3 contains 17 residues. CDR3 region: CASSLMASGDSTDTQYF. CDR3 nucleotides: TGTGCCAGCAGTTTAATGGCTAGCGGAGATAGCACAGATACGCAGTATTTT.

Within the sample, this clonotype is medium-sized. The DNA of the CDR3 is TGCGCCAGCAGTGAACAGGGAAGTAGGACCGGGGAGCTGTTTTTT. This encodes CASSEQGSRTGELFF. V and J are TRBV10-2 and TRBJ2-2; TRBD1 is a possible D gene (6 bases). V lost 3 bases to trimming and J lost 5 bases, with 13 bases between them. CDR1 and CDR2 from the germline V gene are WSHSY and SAAADI. The CDR3 runs 15 residues.

The rearrangement joins TRBV6-1 to TRBJ2-1, with D perhaps TRBD2 (5 bases). Trimming took off 2 bases at V and 6 bases at J, with 11 bases between the two ends. Germline CDR1 is MNHNS and CDR2 is SASEGT. The CDR3 consists of 14 residues. CDR3 residues: CASSEIAGFNEQFF. CDR3 coding DNA: TGTGCCAGCAGTGAAATTGCGGGCTTCAATGAGCAGTTCTTC.

The genes are TRBV6-1 and TRBJ2-3, with a tentative D call TRBD2 (6 bases). Germline CDR1 MNHNS, CDR2 SASEGT. Between the trimmed V and J ends, which lost 7 bases and 1 base, there was a span of 15 bases. CDR3 length: 15 amino acids. The CDR3 reads CASNQGPGGTDTQYF. In DNA, the CDR3 is TGTGCCAGCAACCAGGGCCCGGGGGGCACAGATACGCAGTATTTT.

The chain couples TRBV12-3 or TRBV12-4 to TRBJ2-1; TRBD2 aligns across 16 bases. J gave up 7 bases and V 3 bases, and 15 bases lay outside the gene matches. The CDR3 length is 20 residues. In nucleotides, the CDR3 is TGTGCCAGCAGTTTGACTGGGACTAGCGGGAGGGCTTCAAGAGCGAATGAGCAGTTCTTC. Translation: CASSLTGTSGRASRANEQFF.

A word on this clonotype: Compared with germline, one end of the junction differs, possibly owing to a read error. The chain employs TRBV6-1 and TRBJ2-1, with D possibly being TRBD2 (6 bases). The germline CDR1 and CDR2 sequences are MNHNS and SASEGT. The CDR3 totals 16 residues. CDR3 loop: CARGAQGCAVGGEQFF. Here the CDR3 DNA reads TGTGCCAGGGGTGCCCAGGGATGTGCGGTGGGCGGGGAGCAGTTCTTT.

This clonotype is medium-sized by share. In DNA, the CDR3 is TGCGCCAGCGGGTCGGGACAGAACTCCTACGAGCAGTACTTC. Protein sequence: CASGSGQNSYEQYF. This chain connects TRBV10-1 to TRBJ2-7; 7 bases fit TRBD1. Trimming removed 8 bases from V and 0 bases from J; junction bases left unmatched: 7. The CDR3 sequence is 14 residues long. The germline V gene encodes CDR1 WNHNN and CDR2 SYGVQD (reference sequence).

This clonotype was seen only a few times. The V gene is TRBV5-1, the J gene TRBJ2-3; weak D call: TRBD2 (6 bases). The CDR3 totals 15 residues. Trimming took off 5 bases at V and 5 bases at J, with 18 bases between the two ends. In germline, CDR1 is SGHRS, CDR2 YFSETQ. The CDR3 DNA reads TGCGCCAGCAGGTTTGGAGGGGCTCAAGGAGATACGCAGTATTTT. Its translation: CASRFGGAQGDTQYF.

V usage is TRBV30 and J usage is TRBJ2-3; D is undetermined. The CDR3 extends over 12 amino acids. Germline CDR1 reads GTSNPN; CDR2 reads SVGIG (reference sequence). Trimming stripped 4 bases from V and 1 base from J, with 6 bases between. CDR3 in DNA: TGTGCCTGGATTGGGCGCACAGATACGCAGTATTTT. As protein: CAWIGRTDTQYF. The complete variable domain, with remaining parts taken from reference TRBV30 and TRBJ2-3, reads SQTIHQWPATLVQPVGSPLSLECTVEGTSNPNLYWYRQAAGRGLQLLFYSVGIGQISSEVPQNLSASRPQDRQFILSSKKLLLSDSGFYLCAWIGRTDTQYFGPGTRLTVL.

To note about this clonotype: At one of its ends the junction is not consistent with the germline gene, which may arise from a read error. J is TRBJ2-5 and V is TRBV6-1; 7 bases align to TRBD2. Germline V gives CDR1 MNHNS, CDR2 SASEGT. The CDR3 is made up of 15 amino acids. CDR3 sequence: CGGGEGALVKETQYF. The DNA of the CDR3 is TGTGGCGGGGGTGAAGGGGCCCTCGTCAAAGAGACGCAGTACTTC.